This T cell receptor beta chain is drawn from a study of cytomegalovirus exposure and HLA in healthy donors. To note about this clone: As yet, its antigen is unknown.

V lost 11 bases and J lost 5; bases outside the gene matches: 14. Germline-derived CDR1 and CDR2 are SGHTA and FQGNSA. The CDR3 runs 16 residues. The primer mix had 60 Vbeta and 13 Jbeta primers. Clones were read by immunoSEQ multiplex PCR, and TCRdb kept only the in-frame ones, dropping some. The table lists 150,000 to 250,000 clones, about four fifths of them singletons. Study-level results: The study recorded some 160 TCR beta chains that were cytomegalovirus-associated.

Material for sequencing was PBMCs. The chain recombines TRBV7-2 with TRBJ2-2, with 10 bases fitting TRBD1. This TCR came from a girl aged 10 to 17 in good health and CMV-seropositive. DNA of the CDR3: TGTGCCGTACCACAGAGACAGGGGGCGCGAACCGGGGAGCTGTTTTTT. Protein sequence: CAVPQRQGARTGELFF.